A single sample is the source of the 9 T cell receptor beta chains below, sequenced in a study of T cells in Graves' hyperthyroidism and ophthalmopathy. Amplified regions were TCR beta CDR3 sequences from RNA transcripts. With the HTBI primer set, the TCR CDR3 went through a first round of RT-PCR. TCRdb analysed the multiplex PCR reads with MiXCR anew, one entry per CDR3 protein. Among roughly 700,000 distinct CDR3 sequences listed, 17% were seen once. Sequencing input: blood. Every receptor here comes from a man in his fifties with Graves' hyperthyroidism.

This clonotype was seen a few times. The chain recombines TRBV7-6 with TRBJ2-2; D might be TRBD1 or TRBD2, each matching 6 bases. Trimming took off 4 bases at V and 6 bases at J, with 24 bases between the two ends. Germline CDR1 reads SGHVS; CDR2 reads FNYEAQ. This CDR3 contains 18 residues. CDR3 nucleotides: TGTGCCAGCAGCTCCATCGCCACCATTAAGGGGGGCGCCGGGGAGCTGTTTTTT. Its translation is CASSSIATIKGGAGELFF.

This clonotype was seen many times. This chain links TRBV28 with TRBJ2-7; 10 bases match TRBD1. The V and J ends lost 5 bases and 5 bases, in that order; junction bases with no gene match: 6. This CDR3 contains 14 residues. Germline CDR1 is MDHEN and CDR2 is SYDVKM. The CDR3 DNA follows: TGTGCCAGCAGTCCGGGACAGGGGTTCAACGAGCAGTACTTC. Translation: CASSPGQGFNEQYF. The full variable domain, rest sourced from reference TRBV28 and TRBJ2-7, is DVKVTQSSRYLVKRTGEKVFLECVQDMDHENMFWYRQDPGLGLRLIYFSYDVKMKEKGDIPEGYSVSREKKERFSLILESASTNQTSMYLCASSPGQGFNEQYFGPGTRLTVT.

The rearrangement links TRBV29-1 to TRBJ1-2; unclear D gene. The ends were cut back, 3 bases at V and 4 bases at J, with 9 bases in the middle. Germline CDR1 is SQVTM and CDR2 is ANQGSEA. CDR3 length: 12 amino acids. This CDR3 is CSVEGGSYGYTF. The CDR3 nucleotides are TGCAGCGTTGAGGGCGGATCCTATGGCTACACCTTC.

The chain joins TRBV3-1 to TRBJ2-1; tentative D call: TRBD2 (5 bases). The CDR3 spans 17 residues. The V end lost 4 bases, the J end lost 2 bases, and 18 bases lay between the germline ends. The V gene's germline CDR1 is LGHDT and CDR2 YNNKEL (reference sequence). CDR3 DNA sequence: TGTGCCAGCAGCCCCAATCTCCTAGCTGTAACCTACAATGAGCAGTTCTTC. Translating gives CASSPNLLAVTYNEQFF.

As concerns this clonotype: This may be a read error: a much more frequent sequence differs by one nucleotide. The V call is TRBV28, the J call TRBJ2-3, with 11 bases lining up with TRBD2. CDR1 is MDHEN and CDR2 is SYDVKM in the germline V gene. The CDR3 runs to 16 residues. Germline trimming cut 3 bases from V and 8 bases from J; bases unmatched to any gene: 10. CDR3 region: CASSFKRLAGLFTQYF. Here the CDR3 DNA reads TGTGCCAGCAGTTTCAAGAGACTAGCGGGATTGTTTACGCAGTATTTT.

This clonotype has only a few counts. The chain links TRBV29-1 to TRBJ2-1; perhaps TRBD1 as D (5 bases). The CDR3 contains 14 residues. The V gene's germline CDR1 is SQVTM and CDR2 ANQGSEA. V lost 2 bases to trimming and J lost 6 bases, with 14 bases between them. Written as DNA, the CDR3 is TGCAGCGTTGAAATTGATGCAGGGATCAATGAGCAGTTCTTC. Residues: CSVEIDAGINEQFF.

In this sample, this clonotype turned up many times. The chain carries TRBV28 and TRBJ1-1; 12 bases map to TRBD1. CDR3 length: 17 residues. The trim removed 4 bases at V and 0 bases at J, leaving 6 bases unmatched. Germline CDR1 and CDR2: MDHEN and SYDVKM. DNA of the CDR3: TGTGCCAGCAGTTGGGACAGGGGGCCACGCATGAACACTGAAGCTTTCTTT. Its translation: CASSWDRGPRMNTEAFF. The full variable domain, rest sourced from reference TRBV28 and TRBJ1-1, is DVKVTQSSRYLVKRTGEKVFLECVQDMDHENMFWYRQDPGLGLRLIYFSYDVKMKEKGDIPEGYSVSREKKERFSLILESASTNQTSMYLCASSWDRGPRMNTEAFFGQGTRLTVV.

Many counts were recorded for this clonotype. CDR3 bases: TGTGCCAGCAGTGAATTTCCCGGGACAGGAAATCAGCCCCAGCATTTT. It is translated as CASSEFPGTGNQPQHF. V usage is TRBV2 and J usage is TRBJ1-5; TRBD1 matches at 8 bases. The J segment lost 4 bases and the V segment lost 2 bases, leaving 7 bases of the junction unmatched. CDR1 and CDR2 (germline): SNHLY, FYNNEI. The CDR3 consists of 16 residues.

Many counts were recorded for this clonotype. V usage is TRBV2 and J usage is TRBJ1-4; D remains unclear. V lost 6 bases and J 2 bases, leaving 10 bases between the germline ends. The CDR3 is 14 amino acids. In germline, CDR1 is SNHLY, CDR2 FYNNEI. The CDR3 bases are TGTGCCAGCAGAAAGGGCGGTACTAATGAAAAACTGTTTTTT. Protein sequence: CASRKGGTNEKLFF.